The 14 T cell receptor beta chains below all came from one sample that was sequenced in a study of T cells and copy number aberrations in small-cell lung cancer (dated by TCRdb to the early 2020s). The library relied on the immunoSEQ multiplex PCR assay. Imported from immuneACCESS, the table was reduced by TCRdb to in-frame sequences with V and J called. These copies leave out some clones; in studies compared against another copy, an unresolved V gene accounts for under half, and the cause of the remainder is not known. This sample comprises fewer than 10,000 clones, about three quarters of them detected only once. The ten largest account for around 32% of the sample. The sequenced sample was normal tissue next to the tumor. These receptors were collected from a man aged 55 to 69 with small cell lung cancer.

The CDR3 bases are TGTGCCAGCAGTTACTCGAGCTCAGGGAACACTGAAGCTTTCTTT. Protein sequence: CASSYSSSGNTEAFF. The rearrangement uses TRBV6-5 and TRBJ1-1; D is uncertain. The CDR3 sequence is 15 residues long. CDR1 and CDR2 from the germline V gene are MNHEY and SVGAGI. Trimming removed 0 bases from V and 1 base from J, with 9 bases in between.

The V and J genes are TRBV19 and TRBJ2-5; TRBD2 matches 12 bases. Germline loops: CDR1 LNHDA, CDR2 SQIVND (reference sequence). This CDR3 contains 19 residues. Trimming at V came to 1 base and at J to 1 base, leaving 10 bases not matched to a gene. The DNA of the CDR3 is TGTGCCAGTAGTATAGGTAGAGCTACTAGCGGGAGGACCCAAGAGACCCAGTACTTC. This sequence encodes CASSIGRATSGRTQETQYF. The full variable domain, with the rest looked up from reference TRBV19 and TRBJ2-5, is DGGITQSPKYLFRKEGQNVTLSCEQNLNHDAMYWYRQDPGQGLRLIYYSQIVNDFQKGDIAEGYSVSREKKESFPLTVTSAQKNPTAFYLCASSIGRATSGRTQETQYFGPGTRLLVL.

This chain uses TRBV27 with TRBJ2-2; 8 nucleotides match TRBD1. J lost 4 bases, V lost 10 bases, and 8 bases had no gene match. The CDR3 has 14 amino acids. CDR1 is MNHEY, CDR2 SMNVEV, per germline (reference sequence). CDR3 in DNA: TGTGCCACCAGAAAGACAGGGGTCACCGGGGAGCTGTTTTTT. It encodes CATRKTGVTGELFF.

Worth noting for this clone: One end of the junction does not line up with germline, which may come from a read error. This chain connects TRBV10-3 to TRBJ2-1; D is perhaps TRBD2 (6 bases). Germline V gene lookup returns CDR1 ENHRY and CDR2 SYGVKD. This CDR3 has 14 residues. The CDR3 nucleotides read TGTGCCATCAGTCAAGAGTCGGGCGGGGTTTTTGGGATCTTC. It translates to CAISQESGGVFGIF.

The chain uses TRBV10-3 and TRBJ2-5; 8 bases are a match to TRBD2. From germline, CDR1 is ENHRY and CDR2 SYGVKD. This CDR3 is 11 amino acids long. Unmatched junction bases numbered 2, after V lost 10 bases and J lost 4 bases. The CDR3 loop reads CATSGRETQYF. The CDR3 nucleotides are TGTGCCACCAGCGGGAGAGAGACCCAGTACTTC.

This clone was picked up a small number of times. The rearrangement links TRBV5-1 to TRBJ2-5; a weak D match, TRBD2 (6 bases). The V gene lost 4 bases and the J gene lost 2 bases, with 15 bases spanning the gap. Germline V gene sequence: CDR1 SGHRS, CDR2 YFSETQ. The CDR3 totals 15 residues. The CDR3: CASSTEDGRQETQYF. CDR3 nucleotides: TGCGCCAGCAGCACGGAGGACGGGAGACAAGAGACCCAGTACTTC.

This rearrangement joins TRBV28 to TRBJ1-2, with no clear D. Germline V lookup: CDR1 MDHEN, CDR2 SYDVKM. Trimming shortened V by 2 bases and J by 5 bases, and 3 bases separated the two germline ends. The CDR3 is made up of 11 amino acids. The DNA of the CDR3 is TGTGCCAGCAGTTTACAGTATGGCTACACCTTC. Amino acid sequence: CASSLQYGYTF.

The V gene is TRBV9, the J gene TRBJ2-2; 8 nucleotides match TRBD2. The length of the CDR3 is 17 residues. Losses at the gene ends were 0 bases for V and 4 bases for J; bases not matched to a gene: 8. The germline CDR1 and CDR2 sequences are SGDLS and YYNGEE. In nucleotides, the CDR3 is TGTGCCAGCAGCGTAGGGTCCGGGAGGGCCCTCACCGGGGAGCTGTTTTTT. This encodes CASSVGSGRALTGELFF.

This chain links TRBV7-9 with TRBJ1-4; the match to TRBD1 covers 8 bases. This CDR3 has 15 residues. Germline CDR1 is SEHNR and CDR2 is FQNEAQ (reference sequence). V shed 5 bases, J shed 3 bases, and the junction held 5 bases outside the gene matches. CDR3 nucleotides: TGTGCCAGCAGCCCGCGGACAGGGTCTAATGAAAAACTGTTTTTT. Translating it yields CASSPRTGSNEKLFF.

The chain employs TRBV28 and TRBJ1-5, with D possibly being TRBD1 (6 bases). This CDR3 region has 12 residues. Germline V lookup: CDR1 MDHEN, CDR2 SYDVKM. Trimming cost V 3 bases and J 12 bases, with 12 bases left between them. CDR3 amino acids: CASSLPGQFQHF. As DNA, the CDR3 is TGTGCCAGCAGTTTGCCGGGACAATTCCAGCATTTT.

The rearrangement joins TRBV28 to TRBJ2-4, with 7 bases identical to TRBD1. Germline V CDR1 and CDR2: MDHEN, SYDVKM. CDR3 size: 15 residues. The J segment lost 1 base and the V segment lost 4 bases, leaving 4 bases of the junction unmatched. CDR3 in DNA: TGTGCCAGCAGTTCCCAGGGGGTGGCCAAAAACATTCAGTACTTC. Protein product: CASSSQGVAKNIQYF.

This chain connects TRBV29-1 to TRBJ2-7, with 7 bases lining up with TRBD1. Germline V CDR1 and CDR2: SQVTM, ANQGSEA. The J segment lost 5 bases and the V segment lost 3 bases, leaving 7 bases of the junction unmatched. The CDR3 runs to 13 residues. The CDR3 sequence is CSVDQTGSNEQYF. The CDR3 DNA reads TGCAGCGTTGACCAGACAGGGAGCAACGAGCAGTACTTC.

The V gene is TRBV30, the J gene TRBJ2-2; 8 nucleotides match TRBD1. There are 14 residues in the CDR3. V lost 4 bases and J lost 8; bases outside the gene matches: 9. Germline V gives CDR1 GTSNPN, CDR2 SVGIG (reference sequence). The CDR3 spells CAWMRDRGIGELFF. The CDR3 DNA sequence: TGTGCCTGGATGAGAGACAGGGGAATAGGGGAGCTGTTTTTT.

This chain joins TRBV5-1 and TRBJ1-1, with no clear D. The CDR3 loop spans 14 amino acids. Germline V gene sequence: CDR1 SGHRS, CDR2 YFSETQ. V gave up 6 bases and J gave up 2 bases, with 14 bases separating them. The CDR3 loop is CASTLSTGNTEAFF. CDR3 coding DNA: TGCGCCAGCACCCTTTCCACGGGAAACACTGAAGCTTTCTTT.